A selection of T cell receptor beta chains follows, all from one sample in a study of control samples from healthy donors and cancer patients. Sequencing used immunoSEQ multiplex PCR; TCRdb keeps in-frame clones, though not all of them. Of about 53,000 clones in the sample, 75% to 90% are singletons; the top ten hold about 14%. Material for sequencing was PBMCs. These receptors were obtained from a man in his sixties with head and neck cancer. The CDR3 runs from the conserved cysteine through the conserved F or W.

j_call: TRBJ2-1
v_call: TRBV5-4
cdr3_aa: CASSLQLAGLRNEQFF

j_call: TRBJ2-7
v_call: TRBV29-1
cdr3_aa: CSVEGTATYEQYF

j_call: TRBJ2-1
v_call: TRBV4-1
cdr3_aa: CASSRTDRESYNEQFF

j_call: TRBJ2-1
v_call: TRBV28
cdr3_aa: CASSLFRVEYNEQFF

j_call: TRBJ2-7
v_call: TRBV5-1
cdr3_aa: CASSPGRGDRREQYF

j_call: TRBJ1-3
v_call: TRBV18
cdr3_aa: CASSPTRDAYAGNTIYF

j_call: TRBJ2-3
v_call: TRBV12-5
cdr3_aa: CASSRNLGDTQYF

j_call: TRBJ1-2
v_call: TRBV2
cdr3_aa: CASSEEGTGGLYGYTF

j_call: TRBJ1-1
v_call: TRBV2
cdr3_aa: CASNLGGSTEAFF

j_call: TRBJ1-6
v_call: TRBV30
cdr3_aa: CAWMKQTGTRDSPLHF

j_call: TRBJ1-3
v_call: TRBV15
cdr3_aa: CATSSDVSSSGNTIYF

j_call: TRBJ1-4
v_call: TRBV19
cdr3_aa: CASSPGHEKLFF

j_call: TRBJ2-5
v_call: TRBV30
cdr3_aa: CAWGQAQETQYF

j_call: TRBJ1-1
v_call: TRBV30
cdr3_aa: CAWSTGGGTEAFF

j_call: TRBJ2-5
v_call: TRBV7-9
cdr3_aa: CASSLMDSKTQYF

j_call: TRBJ2-2
v_call: TRBV24-1
cdr3_aa: CATSDKLAGAGELFF